This TCR beta chain was found in a study of blood T cells in healthy people across ages (dated by TCRdb to the mid-2010s). Study-level background: In model experiments, template switching captured roughly one uniquely barcoded TCR beta cDNA molecule for every two T cells. The study measured age-related changes in TCR beta repertoire diversity using deep sequencing normalized with unique cDNA molecular identifiers. Donors of different ages were randomly distributed across sequencing lanes to avoid experimental bias. Two additional independent replicas of 1 million unique cDNA reads from the same blood draw were analyzed for two donors (one aged 18 to 30 and one aged 80 or older). The donors were divided into four age groups: young (average approximately 16 years), middle-aged (about 39), aged (approximately 62) and long-lived (about 84).

Beyond this particular receptor, the publication reports: Observed TCR beta diversity per million T cells fell roughly linearly with age, and a significant reduction was already apparent by age roughly 40. Because donor CMV infection status was unknown, age-related changes in expanded clonotypes were potentially confounded. The long-lived group showed more naive CD4+ T cells, fewer expanded clones and increased TCR diversity than the aged group, suggesting age selection. Observed TCR beta diversity correlated strongly with the percentage of naive T cells measured by flow cytometry. Conclusive comparison of naive and antigen-experienced compartments was prevented by the profiling of bulk unsorted PBMCs. Estimates of total diversity from one million sequenced T cells were regarded as lower bounds and underestimates.

Sequences SGHTA (CDR1) and FQGTGA (CDR2) are obtained from the germline V gene. Its CDR3 holds 17 amino acids, cysteine through phenylalanine. CDR3 DNA is the only sequence kept; it has 51 bases, read in frame from the first base. The donors were roughly 38 Caucasian individuals from Russia, aged roughly 6 to 100 years, who were systemically healthy. Around 10 milliliters of peripheral blood were collected from each donor into EDTA-treated Vacutainer tubes. Ficoll-Paque density-gradient centrifugation was used to isolate PBMCs, with at least 6 million per sample. Trizol reagent was used to extract total RNA from the PBMCs, yielding at least 5.5 micrograms per sample. The percentages of naive CD45RAhigh/CD27high T cells were determined by flow cytometry on a PBMC aliquot from every donor. To note about this clonotype: The target of this receptor is not known. The germline gene is not matched at one end of the junction; a read error may be the cause.

Receptor amplification or capture employed 5' RACE. The sample was run on an Illumina HiSeq 2500. A second about 6 to 11 cycle PCR used a sample-barcoded 5' primer and a J-beta primer mix. A unique molecular identifier was introduced onto each TCR beta cDNA molecule by a template-switch 5' adaptor carrying 12 random nucleotides. Each sample yielded at least 2.5 million CDR3-containing paired-end reads. First-strand cDNA was synthesized from all RNA with the Mint cDNA synthesis kit, primed by a TRBC-specific oligonucleotide. All cDNA was treated with uracil-DNA glycosylase and then went through a first 18-cycle PCR with the universal primers M1SS and BC2_uni_R. The source study handled its data this way. For normalization, 1 million high-quality reads were randomly selected from each sample, with every read carrying a distinct molecular identifier. Reads with shared molecular identifiers were discarded instead of being binned into consensus sequences. CDR3 identification, clonotype clustering and error correction used MiTCR with a Q25 quality threshold and the strictest error-elimination algorithm. Lower-bound total TCR beta diversity was estimated with a nonparametric unseen species model using Euler transformation. TCRdb reprocessing: public reads trimmed at Q25 with fastp, clones called with MiXCR, in-frame beta chains kept. Every entry covers one CDR3 protein and lists the most common genes and DNA from its rows. The authors' filters were not applied to this entry. Across this sample there are around 1,700,000 distinct CDR3 sequences, with approximately 28% seen only once. Around 7.7% of the sample lies in the top ten.

The sequence was collected from a woman in her twenties or thirties in good health. The receptor chain draws on TRBV7-3 and TRBJ2-6; D gene: possibly TRBD2, on 7 matching bases. The source material was blood. This receptor has the CDR3 CASSPQGAGAGANVPTF. In nucleotide form, the sequence is TGTGCCAGCAGCCCGCAAGGGGCGGGGGCTGGGGCCAACGTCCCGACTTTC.